The 18 T cell receptor beta chains below were found in one sample sequenced in a study of shared clonotypes between healthy human individuals. Naive CD8 isolation took CD45RO-negative cells positively selected for CCR7 and excluded terminally differentiated effector memory CD45RA+ cells. This table comes from immunoSEQ multiplex PCR, and its TCRdb copy is limited to in-frame clones, with some not included. In the table there are about 2 million clones, about 95% of which are singletons. The sequenced sample was naive CD8+ T cells sorted from blood. These receptors all come from a man between 18 and 35 years old in good health.

The rearrangement uses TRBV19 and TRBJ2-7; TRBD2 agrees at 7 bases. Germline V gives CDR1 LNHDA, CDR2 SQIVND (reference sequence). Trimming took 7 bases from V and 1 from J; bases not matched to a gene: 7. CDR3 length: 14 amino acids. CDR3 sequence: CASNWGGKSYEQYF. The CDR3 coding sequence is TGTGCCAGTAACTGGGGGGGGAAATCCTACGAGCAGTACTTC.

V gene TRBV2 combines with J gene TRBJ2-7; D may be TRBD2 (6 bases). Germline values: CDR1 SNHLY, CDR2 FYNNEI. The V end lost 3 bases, the J end lost 5 bases, and 14 bases lay between the germline ends. This CDR3 is 14 amino acids long. The CDR3 DNA sequence: TGTGCCAGCAGTGAGACTGGGAGGTTGAACGAGCAGTACTTC. Its translation: CASSETGRLNEQYF.

V is TRBV5-6 and J is TRBJ2-1, with a tentative D call TRBD2 (7 bases). V was cut by 4 bases and J by 3 bases, with 20 bases left in between. The CDR3 runs to 17 residues. From germline, CDR1 is SGHDT and CDR2 YYEEEE. CDR3 coding DNA: TGTGCCAGCAGCCAGAATCGGCGGGGGCCCCTCTACAATGAGCAGTTCTTC. Its protein product is CASSQNRRGPLYNEQFF.

The chain has TRBV21-1 and TRBJ1-1; no DNA check was done on the table's D call, TRBD1. TRBV21-1 is classified as a pseudogene. The CDR3 consists of 14 residues. The CDR3 region has the DNA TGTGCCAGCAGCAAACTGAACATTTGCACTGAAGCTTTCTTT. Translation gives CASSKLNICTEAFF.

The chain has TRBV9 and TRBJ2-2; D uncertain. This CDR3 is built from 15 residues. V lost 4 bases to trimming and J lost 1 base, with 11 bases between them. In germline, CDR1 is SGDLS, CDR2 YYNGEE. The CDR3 region is CASSTGGVNTGELFF. The DNA for the CDR3 is TGTGCCAGCAGCACTGGTGGAGTGAACACCGGGGAGCTGTTTTTT.

In its sample, this clone was seen once. The chain uses TRBV28 and TRBJ2-1, with unresolved D. The CDR3 runs 13 residues. Trimming took off 7 bases at V and 2 bases at J, with 9 bases between the two ends. Germline V CDR1 and CDR2: MDHEN, SYDVKM. The CDR3 here is CASTSTTYNEQFF. The CDR3 DNA is TGTGCCAGCACCTCGACGACCTACAATGAGCAGTTCTTC. Looking up the rest from reference TRBV28 and TRBJ2-1 gives the full variable domain: DVKVTQSSRYLVKRTGEKVFLECVQDMDHENMFWYRQDPGLGLRLIYFSYDVKMKEKGDIPEGYSVSREKKERFSLILESASTNQTSMYLCASTSTTYNEQFFGPGTRLTVL.

Note on this clone: Within the sample, other DNA sequences also encode this same CDR3. The chain joins TRBV9 to TRBJ2-2; D remains ambiguous. V shed 3 bases and J shed 5 bases, with 5 bases lying between them. From germline, CDR1 is SGDLS and CDR2 YYNGEE. The length of the CDR3 is 12 residues. The chain's CDR3 is CASSASTGELFF. The CDR3 coding sequence is TGTGCCAGCAGCGCGAGTACCGGGGAGCTGTTTTTT.

This clone was counted between two and nine times. The CDR3 reads CASSDRGTAGELFF. As DNA, the CDR3 is TGTGCCAGCAGCGACAGGGGAACGGCCGGGGAGCTGTTTTTT. The chain couples TRBV2 to TRBJ2-2; TRBD1 matches 8 bases. CDR1 and CDR2 (germline): SNHLY, FYNNEI. The CDR3 runs 14 residues. V gave up 6 bases and J gave up 6 bases; unmatched junction bases: 6.

The V and J genes are TRBV7-9 and TRBJ2-3; possibly TRBD1 for D (8 bases). CDR1 and CDR2 (germline): SEHNR, FQNEAQ (reference sequence). CDR3 size: 16 residues. V lost 5 bases and J lost 1, with 16 bases in between. CDR3 bases: TGTGCCAGCAGCGCCACAGGGGGGGTCGGCACAGATACGCAGTATTTT. Its protein product is CASSATGGVGTDTQYF.

The chain uses TRBV4-1 and TRBJ2-1; D might be TRBD2 (6 bases). The V gene's germline CDR1 is MGHRA and CDR2 YSYEKL. The CDR3 contains 15 residues. V was shortened by 1 base and J by 9 bases, with 16 bases between the two germline ends. CDR3 nucleotide sequence: TGCGCCAGCAGCCAAGTGGCGGGACCAGCGCTTGAGCAGTTCTTC. This codes for CASSQVAGPALEQFF.

Only a few counts were recorded for this clone. This chain joins TRBV27 and TRBJ1-1; D is possibly TRBD1 (6 bases). Germline lookup yields CDR1 MNHEY and CDR2 SMNVEV (reference sequence). V gave up 3 bases and J gave up 6 bases, with 11 bases separating them. The CDR3 is made up of 13 amino acids. The CDR3 protein is CASSFMGAAEAFF. CDR3 coding DNA: TGTGCCAGCAGTTTTATGGGGGCCGCTGAAGCTTTCTTT.

V gene TRBV7-9 combines with J gene TRBJ2-2; 10 nucleotides match TRBD1. Per germline, CDR1 SEHNR and CDR2 FQNEAQ (reference sequence). V gave up 6 bases and J gave up 4 bases; unmatched junction bases: 11. The CDR3 is 17 residues long. CDR3 in amino acids: CASRKTGGEFSTGELFF. In nucleotides, the CDR3 is TGTGCCAGCAGGAAGACAGGGGGCGAGTTTTCCACCGGGGAGCTGTTTTTT.

This chain uses TRBV7-6 with TRBJ2-7; possible D gene TRBD2, 6 bases. CDR3 length: 14 residues. Germline loops: CDR1 SGHVS, CDR2 FNYEAQ. Trimming took 5 bases from V and 2 from J, leaving 13 bases between them. CDR3 nucleotides: TGTGCCAGCAGCCCTCTTCCGGGGGCCTACGAGCAGTACTTC. Translating gives CASSPLPGAYEQYF.

The gene calls are TRBV2 and TRBJ2-7, with D perhaps matching TRBD1 or TRBD2 (5 bases each). Germline CDR1 reads SNHLY; CDR2 reads FYNNEI. The CDR3 totals 14 residues. Trimming pared 5 bases from V and 2 bases from J, leaving 13 bases between. CDR3 amino acids: CASSFGTLPYEQYF. In DNA, the CDR3 is TGTGCCAGCAGTTTTGGGACGTTACCCTACGAGCAGTACTTC.

This rearrangement joins TRBV10-3 to TRBJ2-7; TRBD1 aligns across 8 bases. V dropped 4 bases and J dropped 4; count of bases not matched to a gene: 6. Germline V gene sequence: CDR1 ENHRY, CDR2 SYGVKD. The CDR3 is 14 amino acids. The CDR3 region is CAISAPGGGYEQYF. The CDR3 coding sequence is TGTGCCATCAGTGCTCCAGGGGGCGGTTACGAGCAGTACTTC.

This clone has only one observation. The sample contains more than one DNA sequence encoding this CDR3. The chain uses TRBV30 and TRBJ2-2; no clear D gene. The V gene's germline CDR1 is GTSNPN and CDR2 SVGIG (reference sequence). V gave up 0 bases and J gave up 2 bases, with 4 bases separating them. The CDR3 contains 13 residues. In DNA form, the CDR3 reads TGTGCCTGGAGTGTAGCAAACACCGGGGAGCTGTTTTTT. Translating it yields CAWSVANTGELFF.

As for this clone: The sample holds other DNA sequences that translate to the same CDR3. The gene calls are TRBV7-9 and TRBJ2-7, with D possibly being TRBD2 (5 bases). V lost 2 bases and J 1 base, leaving 6 bases between the germline ends. Germline V gene sequence: CDR1 SEHNR, CDR2 FQNEAQ (reference sequence). The length of the CDR3 is 13 residues. CDR3 bases: TGTGCCAGCAGCTTACCGGGATCCTACGAGCAGTACTTC. Its protein is CASSLPGSYEQYF.

With respect to this clone: The sample carries other DNA sequences with the same CDR3. This chain connects TRBV5-1 to TRBJ1-1, with D hard to call. The CDR3 sequence is 14 residues long. V was cut by 0 bases and J by 1 base, with 7 bases left in between. The germline V gene encodes CDR1 SGHRS and CDR2 YFSETQ. The CDR3 DNA reads TGCGCCAGCAGCTTGGACGGACCGAACACTGAAGCTTTCTTT. Translating it yields CASSLDGPNTEAFF. Combining the CDR3 with reference TRBV5-1 and TRBJ1-1 gives the whole variable domain KAGVTQTPRYLIKTRGQQVTLSCSPISGHRSVSWYQQTPGQGLQFLFEYFSETQRNKGNFPGRFSGRQFSNSRSEMNVSTLELGDSALYLCASSLDGPNTEAFFGQGTRLTVV.